The 6 T cell receptor beta chains listed next were all sequenced from one sample in a study of beta chain features in type 1 diabetes. Study-wide results and caveats: Type 1 diabetes patients had TCRB CDR3s that were shorter (moderately but significantly so) in all four CD4+ subsets.

The antigens for these receptors are not known. The isolated RNA, all of it, was reverse transcribed, so expressed TCRB transcripts were what got sequenced. Sequencing was performed with immunoSEQ multiplex PCR; in TCRdb, only in-frame clones are kept and a portion is missing. The sample lists 250,000 to 300,000 clones, roughly 25% occurring once. The sample comprised naive CD4+ T cells from blood. Every receptor here comes from a woman in her 30s with type 1 diabetes.

The table lists this clone with a few counts. The chain employs TRBV27 and TRBJ1-5; the D gene is possibly TRBD1 (6 bases). This CDR3 region has 14 residues. With 6 bases removed from V and 6 bases from J, the gap between germline ends came to 15 bases. The V gene's germline CDR1 is MNHEY and CDR2 SMNVEV (reference sequence). Here the CDR3 reads CASRDTGSIQPQHF. For the CDR3, the DNA is TGTGCCAGCAGAGACACAGGGTCTATTCAGCCCCAGCATTTT.

The rearrangement joins TRBV7-2 to TRBJ2-5; D possibly corresponds to TRBD1 (5 bases). The CDR3 sequence is 13 residues long. Trimming removed 5 bases at V and 2 bases at J, with 9 bases between. Germline V gene data show CDR1 as SGHTA and CDR2 as FQGNSA. The CDR3 region is CASSLRQQETQYF. CDR3 nucleotide sequence: TGTGCCAGCAGCCTACGACAGCAAGAGACCCAGTACTTC.

This CDR3 is CASSFPDRGNEQYF. The CDR3 DNA is TGTGCCAGCAGTTTTCCGGACAGGGGGAACGAGCAGTACTTC. This chain joins TRBV28 and TRBJ2-7, with 10 bases matching TRBD1. The CDR3 has 14 residues. CDR1 is MDHEN, CDR2 SYDVKM, per germline. With 3 bases clipped from V and 5 bases from J, the junction kept 4 bases outside the gene matches.

There are a few counts of this clone. The junction differs from germline at one of its ends, possibly a read error. The V and J genes are TRBV7-9 and TRBJ2-1; 14 nucleotides agree with TRBD2. Germline V lookup: CDR1 SEHNR, CDR2 FQNEAQ (reference sequence). This CDR3 is 16 amino acids long. This chain's CDR3 is CASSSPGRLAGGAKVF. CDR3 DNA sequence: TGTGCCAGCAGCTCCCCGGGGAGACTAGCGGGAGGGGCGAAGGTCTTC.

V and J are TRBV7-2 and TRBJ2-1; D not resolved. V was clipped by 1 base and J by 3 bases, with 7 bases between them. The CDR3 has 14 amino acids. The germline V gene encodes CDR1 SGHTA and CDR2 FQGNSA. This chain's CDR3 is CASSLERHYNEQFF. CDR3 nucleotide sequence: TGTGCCAGCAGCTTAGAGAGACACTACAATGAGCAGTTCTTC.

The V call is TRBV30, the J call TRBJ1-2; TRBD1 matches at 7 bases. The CDR3 runs to 14 residues. Germline loops: CDR1 GTSNPN, CDR2 SVGIG (reference sequence). Trimming cost V 1 base and J 4 bases; bases outside gene matches: 6. CDR3 DNA sequence: TGTGCCTGGAGTGGGGGACAGCAGTTCTATGGCTACACCTTC. It codes for CAWSGGQQFYGYTF.